The 12 T cell receptor beta chains given below trace back to one sample, sequenced in a study of blood T cell repertoires in COVID-19. The data were produced by immunoSEQ multiplex PCR, yet TCRdb's version contains in-frame clones alone and is incomplete. Among 200,000 to 250,000 clones, about 79% were seen once, and the ten largest hold approximately 1.4%. The sequenced material came from PBMCs or T cells enriched from blood (not recorded which). Receptors were obtained from a woman in her thirties or forties with acute COVID-19.

This chain joins TRBV12-3 or TRBV12-4 and TRBJ1-5, with D unresolved. The V end lost 6 bases, the J end lost 6 bases, and 12 bases lay between the germline ends. The CDR3 runs to 13 residues. DNA of the CDR3: TGTGCCAGCAGCTCACAGTTTACTCAGCCCCAGCATTTT. It is translated as CASSSQFTQPQHF.

V is TRBV11-3 and J is TRBJ2-7; D is perhaps TRBD1 (8 bases). This CDR3 comprises 13 residues. Germline CDR1 and CDR2: SGHNT and YENEEA. V lost 4 bases to trimming and J lost 6 bases, with 13 bases between them. Here the CDR3 DNA reads TGTGCCAGCAGCTACAGGGGGGGGGCCGAGCAGTACTTC. Amino acid sequence: CASSYRGGAEQYF.

The rearrangement uses TRBV6-5 and TRBJ1-2, with 10 bases that match TRBD1. After removal of 5 bases from V and 6 bases from J, the junction contained 3 bases not matched to a gene. The CDR3 runs 13 residues. Looked up from germline, CDR1 is MNHEY and CDR2 is SVGAGI. CDR3: CASSRQGANGYTF. The CDR3 DNA is TGTGCCAGCAGTCGACAGGGGGCTAATGGCTACACCTTC.

The gene calls are TRBV2 and TRBJ1-2; tentatively, D is TRBD1 (6 bases). CDR3 length: 14 amino acids. CDR1 and CDR2 (germline): SNHLY, FYNNEI. Trimming took 7 bases from V and 8 from J, leaving 20 bases between them. The CDR3 region is CASNPNRARRGYTF. CDR3 in DNA: TGTGCCAGCAACCCAAACAGGGCTCGTCGCGGCTACACCTTC.

The J gene is TRBJ1-6, the V gene TRBV2; D call uncertain. Germline assignment: CDR1 SNHLY and CDR2 FYNNEI. V gave up 4 bases and J gave up 0 bases, with 4 bases separating them. This CDR3 has 14 amino acids. The chain's CDR3 is CASSAISYNSPLHF. In DNA, the CDR3 is TGTGCCAGCAGTGCCATCTCCTATAATTCACCCCTCCACTTT.

This chain uses TRBV6-5 with TRBJ1-4, with D unresolved. V lost 6 bases to trimming and J lost 5 bases, with 13 bases between them. Per germline, CDR1 MNHEY and CDR2 SVGAGI. The CDR3 is made up of 14 amino acids. The CDR3 sequence is CASRRARKNEKLFF. The DNA for the CDR3 is TGTGCCAGCAGGAGGGCGAGGAAGAATGAAAAACTGTTTTTT.

The genes are TRBV6-5 and TRBJ1-2, with TRBD1 identical over 9 bases. This CDR3 spans 13 amino acids. After removal of 5 bases from V and 3 bases from J, the junction contained 1 base not matched to a gene. CDR1 and CDR2 from the germline V gene are MNHEY and SVGAGI. The CDR3 loop reads CASSRTGDYGYTF. The DNA of the CDR3 is TGTGCCAGCAGTAGGACAGGGGACTATGGCTACACCTTC.

V is TRBV2 and J is TRBJ1-3, with D uncertain. Germline CDR1 and CDR2: SNHLY and FYNNEI. The CDR3 length is 15 residues. Trimming cost V 0 bases and J 4 bases, with 10 bases left between them. In DNA, the CDR3 is TGTGCCAGCAGTGAAGCCCGGGTTACAGGAAACACCATATATTTT. Amino acid sequence: CASSEARVTGNTIYF.

The CDR3, as DNA: TGTGCCAGCAGCGACGGATCCGGGCTAGCGGGGGGGCCCTCCTACAATGAGCAGTTCTTC. Translating gives CASSDGSGLAGGPSYNEQFF. The chain carries TRBV9 and TRBJ2-1, with 12 bases lining up with TRBD2. The junction had 13 bases not matched to a gene; V was cut back by 3 bases and J by 0 bases. CDR1 is SGDLS, CDR2 YYNGEE, per germline. The CDR3 extends over 20 amino acids.

The rearrangement joins TRBV27 to TRBJ1-2; 8 nucleotides match TRBD1. The CDR3 length is 18 residues. Trimming removed 2 bases from V and 4 bases from J; junction bases left unmatched: 15. Germline assignment: CDR1 MNHEY and CDR2 SMNVEV (reference sequence). DNA of the CDR3: TGTGCCAGCAGTTTAACCTTCCTTAGGACAGGGCACTCCTATGGCTACACCTTC. Its translation is CASSLTFLRTGHSYGYTF.

V and J are TRBV11-2 and TRBJ1-3; D is undetermined. This CDR3 is built from 16 residues. Trimming shortened V by 5 bases and J by 4 bases, and 18 bases separated the two germline ends. Germline CDR1 and CDR2: SGHAT and FQNNGV. This CDR3 reads CASSAPLLQRGNTIYF. The CDR3 nucleotides are TGTGCCAGCAGCGCACCATTACTCCAGAGGGGAAACACCATATATTTT.

CDR3 in DNA: TGTGCCACCAGTGAGGGACTAGCGGGAGCCGGGGAGCTGTTTTTT. This gives the protein CATSEGLAGAGELFF. The chain is built from TRBV24-1 and TRBJ2-2, with TRBD2 matching 14 bases. From germline, CDR1 is KGHDR and CDR2 SFDVKD. V was pared by 4 bases and J by 6 bases, with 0 bases of the junction left unmatched. This CDR3 comprises 15 residues.